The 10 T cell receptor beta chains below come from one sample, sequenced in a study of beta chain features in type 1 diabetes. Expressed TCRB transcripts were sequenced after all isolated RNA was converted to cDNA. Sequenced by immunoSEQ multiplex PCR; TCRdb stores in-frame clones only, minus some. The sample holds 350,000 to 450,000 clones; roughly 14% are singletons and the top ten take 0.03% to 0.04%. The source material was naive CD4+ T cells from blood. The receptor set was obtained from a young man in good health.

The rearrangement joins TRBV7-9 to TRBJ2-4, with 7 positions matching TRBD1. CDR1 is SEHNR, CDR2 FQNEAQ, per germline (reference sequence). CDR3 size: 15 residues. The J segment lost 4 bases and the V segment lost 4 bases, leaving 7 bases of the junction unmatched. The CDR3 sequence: CASSSSGQTKNIQYF. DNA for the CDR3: TGTGCCAGCAGCTCCTCGGGACAGACGAAAAACATTCAGTACTTC.

This chain's CDR3 is CAYRAGGYNEQFF. The DNA of the CDR3 is TGTGCCTACCGGGCGGGGGGATACAATGAGCAGTTCTTC. V is TRBV7-2 and J is TRBJ2-1; TRBD2 aligns across 8 bases. This CDR3 region has 13 residues. Per the germline V gene, CDR1 is SGHTA and CDR2 is FQGNSA. V dropped 11 bases and J dropped 4; count of bases not matched to a gene: 7.

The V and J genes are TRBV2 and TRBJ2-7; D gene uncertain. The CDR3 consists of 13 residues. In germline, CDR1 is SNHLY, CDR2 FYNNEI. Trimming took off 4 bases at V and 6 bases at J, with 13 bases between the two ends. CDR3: CASSVLFAGEQYV. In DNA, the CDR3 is TGTGCCAGCAGTGTGCTCTTCGCTGGCGAGCAGTACGTC.

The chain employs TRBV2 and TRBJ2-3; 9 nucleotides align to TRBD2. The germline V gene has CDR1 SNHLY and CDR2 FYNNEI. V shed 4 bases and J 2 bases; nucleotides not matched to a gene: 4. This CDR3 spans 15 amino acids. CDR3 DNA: TGTGCCAGCAGTGCGCTAGCGGGGACCACAGATACGCAGTATTTT. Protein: CASSALAGTTDTQYF.

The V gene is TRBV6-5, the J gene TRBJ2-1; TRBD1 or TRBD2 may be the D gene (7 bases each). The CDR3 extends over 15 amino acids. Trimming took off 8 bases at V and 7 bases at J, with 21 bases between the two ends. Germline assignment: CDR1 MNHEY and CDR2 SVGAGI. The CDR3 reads CASRQTSLRGNEQFF. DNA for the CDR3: TGTGCCAGCCGACAGACTAGCCTCAGGGGGAATGAGCAGTTCTTC.

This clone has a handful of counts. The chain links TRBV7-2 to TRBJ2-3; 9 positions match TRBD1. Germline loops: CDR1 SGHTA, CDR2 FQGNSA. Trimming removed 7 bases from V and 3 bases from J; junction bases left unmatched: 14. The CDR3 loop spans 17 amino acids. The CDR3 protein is CASTLGQGKRRTDTQYF. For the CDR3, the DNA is TGTGCCAGCACCTTGGGACAGGGCAAACGGAGAACAGATACGCAGTATTTT.

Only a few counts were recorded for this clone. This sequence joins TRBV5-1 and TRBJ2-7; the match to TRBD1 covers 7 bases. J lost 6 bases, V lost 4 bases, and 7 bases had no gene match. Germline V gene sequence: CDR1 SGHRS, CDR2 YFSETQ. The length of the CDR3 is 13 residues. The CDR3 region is CASSADRALEQYF. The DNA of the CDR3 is TGCGCCAGCAGCGCAGACAGGGCTCTCGAGCAGTACTTC.

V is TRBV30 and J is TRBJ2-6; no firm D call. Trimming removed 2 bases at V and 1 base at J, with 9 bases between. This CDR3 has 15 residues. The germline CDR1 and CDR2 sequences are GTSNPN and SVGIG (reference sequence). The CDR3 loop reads CAWSTFPSGANVLTF. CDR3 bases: TGTGCCTGGAGTACATTTCCTTCTGGGGCCAACGTCCTGACTTTC.

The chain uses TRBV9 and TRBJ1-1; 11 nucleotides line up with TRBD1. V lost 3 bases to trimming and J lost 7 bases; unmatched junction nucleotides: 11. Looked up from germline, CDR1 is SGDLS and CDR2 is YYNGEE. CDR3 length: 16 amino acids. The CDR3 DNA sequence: TGTGCCAGCAGCGGACTCGCAGGACAGGGGGCTAATGAAGCTTTCTTT. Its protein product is CASSGLAGQGANEAFF.

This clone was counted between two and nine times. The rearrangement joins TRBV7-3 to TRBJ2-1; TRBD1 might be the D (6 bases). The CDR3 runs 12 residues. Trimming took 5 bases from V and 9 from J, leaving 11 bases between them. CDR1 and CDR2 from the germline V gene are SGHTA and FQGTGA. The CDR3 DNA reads TGTGCCAGCAGCGATACAGGGAGTGAGCAGTTCTTC. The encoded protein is CASSDTGSEQFF.